A single sample gave rise to the 16 T cell receptor beta chains below, sequenced in a study of shared clonotypes between healthy human individuals. Only in-frame clones appear in the TCRdb table, and some are missing; sequencing was by immunoSEQ multiplex PCR. The sample contains about 2.1 million clones, about 94% of which appear only once. CD45RO negativity and positive selection for CCR7 defined naive CD8 cells, a population that excluded terminally differentiated effector memory CD45RA+ cells. Sequencing used naive CD8+ T cells from PBMCs. Source of these receptors: a man aged 18 to 30 in good health. Some clones in this sample may be carry-over from other donors' samples.

The chain employs TRBV5-1 and TRBJ2-7; 7 positions agree with TRBD1. Germline V lookup: CDR1 SGHRS, CDR2 YFSETQ. The CDR3 has 14 residues. The junction had 4 bases not matched to a gene; V was cut back by 1 base and J by 3 bases. The CDR3 DNA sequence: TGCGCCAGCAGCTTGACAACAGGGGACTACGAGCAGTACTTC. As protein: CASSLTTGDYEQYF.

The gene calls are TRBV7-6 and TRBJ2-1; 7 bases match TRBD1. The length of the CDR3 is 13 residues. The V gene's germline CDR1 is SGHVS and CDR2 FNYEAQ. Germline trimming cut 5 bases from V and 8 bases from J; bases unmatched to any gene: 6. Written as DNA, the CDR3 is TGTGCCAGCAGCAAAAACAGGGGCGATGAGCAGTTCTTC. Its protein is CASSKNRGDEQFF.

This chain connects TRBV13 to TRBJ2-5; weak D call: TRBD2 (6 bases). CDR1 and CDR2 from the germline V gene are PRHDT and FYEKMQ (reference sequence). There are 14 residues in the CDR3. Trimming shortened V by 4 bases and J by 5 bases, and 14 bases separated the two germline ends. CDR3 nucleotide sequence: TGTGCCAGCAGCTCCCGACTAGAGTGGGAGACCCAGTACTTC. It translates to CASSSRLEWETQYF.

A remark on this clone: Other DNA sequences in this sample translate to the same CDR3. The chain has TRBV7-9 and TRBJ1-5; D unclear. Germline V gene lookup returns CDR1 SEHNR and CDR2 FQNEAQ (reference sequence). Trimming left V 5 bases short and J 2 bases short, with 7 bases between. The CDR3 sequence is 13 residues long. The CDR3 DNA reads as TGTGCCAGCAGCCCCGGAGGCAATCAGCCCCAGCATTTT. Its translation is CASSPGGNQPQHF.

The chain joins TRBV15 to TRBJ2-1; D is undetermined. Germline CDR1 is LNHNV and CDR2 is YYDKDF (reference sequence). The CDR3 length is 15 residues. V lost 1 base and J lost 2, with 9 bases in between. CDR3 nucleotide sequence: TGTGCCACCAGCAGAGCACTGAATACCTACAATGAGCAGTTCTTC. It yields the protein CATSRALNTYNEQFF.

In the case of this clone: Different DNA sequences within this sample yield the same CDR3. V usage is TRBV7-9 and J usage is TRBJ1-2; weak D call: TRBD1 (5 bases). CDR3 length: 14 amino acids. V was shortened by 0 bases and J by 5 bases, with 10 bases between the two germline ends. Germline lookup yields CDR1 SEHNR and CDR2 FQNEAQ (reference sequence). The DNA of the CDR3 is TGTGCCAGCAGCTTAGCCGGGACGGGTTATGGCTACACCTTC. This gives the protein CASSLAGTGYGYTF.

This clone was observed a few times. The rearrangement joins TRBV6-1 to TRBJ2-7; tentatively, D is TRBD2 (7 bases). V was cut by 2 bases and J by 5 bases, with 16 bases left in between. From germline, CDR1 is MNHNS and CDR2 SASEGT. This CDR3 has 15 amino acids. In DNA form, the CDR3 reads TGTGCCAGCAGTGAATTTAAGGGAGGGGGAGACGAGCAGTACTTC. Amino acid sequence: CASSEFKGGGDEQYF.

This chain connects TRBV9 to TRBJ2-7; TRBD2 might be the D (6 bases). The CDR3 spans 15 residues. V shed 4 bases and J shed 3 bases, with 17 bases lying between them. Germline CDR1 is SGDLS and CDR2 is YYNGEE. CDR3 coding DNA: TGTGCCAGCAGCTCCCATGATAGCGGATTCTACGAGCAGTACTTC. Translated: CASSSHDSGFYEQYF.

CDR3 protein: CATTAGRMNTGELFF. For the CDR3, the DNA is TGTGCCACCACCGCGGGACGGATGAACACCGGGGAGCTGTTTTTT. This chain uses TRBV25-1 with TRBJ2-2, with a possible D match to TRBD2 (6 bases). This CDR3 has 15 amino acids. V lost 10 bases and J 1 base, leaving 16 bases between the germline ends. Germline CDR1 is MGHDK and CDR2 is SYGVNS.

The rearrangement joins TRBV5-8 to TRBJ2-7, with D unclear. The germline gives CDR1 SGHTS, CDR2 YDEGEE. Trimming shortened V by 0 bases and J by 1 base, and 11 bases separated the two germline ends. This CDR3 is 15 amino acids long. CDR3 DNA sequence: TGTGCCAGCAGCTTGGGGGTCAGCTTTTCCTACGAGCAGTACTTC. Protein: CASSLGVSFSYEQYF.

V usage is TRBV9 and J usage is TRBJ2-7; D may be TRBD2 (5 bases). CDR1 is SGDLS and CDR2 is YYNGEE in the germline V gene. V was pared by 0 bases and J by 3 bases, with 13 bases between. This CDR3 region has 15 residues. The CDR3 here is CASSVGGTRGYEQYF. The CDR3 coding sequence is TGTGCCAGCAGCGTAGGGGGAACTAGAGGCTACGAGCAGTACTTC.

The CDR3 is CASRAAGAPHEQYF. The CDR3 nucleotides are TGTGCCAGCAGGGCAGCGGGAGCCCCCCACGAGCAGTACTTC. The chain employs TRBV27 and TRBJ2-7, with TRBD2 identical over 8 bases. In germline, CDR1 is MNHEY, CDR2 SMNVEV (reference sequence). J was trimmed by 5 bases and V by 6 bases; bases with no gene match: 9. The CDR3 totals 14 residues.

The chain couples TRBV5-4 to TRBJ1-1; no reliable D call. With 2 bases removed from V and 2 bases from J, the gap between germline ends came to 10 bases. This CDR3 has 14 amino acids. Germline CDR1 SGHNT, CDR2 YYREEE (reference sequence). CDR3 bases: TGTGCCAGCAGCTTTGGTGGCAGAAACACTGAAGCTTTCTTT. Residues: CASSFGGRNTEAFF.

A note on this clone: The same CDR3 arises from other DNA sequences in this sample as well. This chain connects TRBV7-6 to TRBJ2-5, with unresolved D. The germline V gene encodes CDR1 SGHVS and CDR2 FNYEAQ. The V end was cut by 1 base, the J end by 4 bases, with 7 bases between. This CDR3 is 13 amino acids long. The CDR3 DNA reads as TGTGCCAGCAGCTTAGAACCGAGAGAGACCCAGTACTTC. Translated: CASSLEPRETQYF.

Worth noting for this clone: This CDR3 is also generated by other DNA sequences in the sample. CDR3 DNA: TGTGCCAGCAGCCTCCCCTTGAACACTGAAGCTTTCTTT. Its protein product is CASSLPLNTEAFF. The chain employs TRBV7-9 and TRBJ1-1; D is undetermined. The length of the CDR3 is 13 residues. The germline V and J ends were trimmed by 5 bases and 0 bases, with 7 bases remaining between them. The germline gives CDR1 SEHNR, CDR2 FQNEAQ (reference sequence).

The chain combines TRBV7-9 with TRBJ2-7; 7 nucleotides line up with TRBD2. CDR3 length: 15 amino acids. The germline V gene encodes CDR1 SEHNR and CDR2 FQNEAQ (reference sequence). The V segment lost 5 bases and the J segment 5 bases; nucleotides outside the gene matches: 12. CDR3 amino acids: CASSRTLAATDEQYF. The CDR3 DNA is TGTGCCAGCAGCAGAACCCTAGCGGCGACGGACGAGCAGTACTTC.